This T cell receptor beta chain is from a study of response to subunit inactivated influenza vaccine. TCRdb reprocessed the RT-PCR reads with MiXCR, giving one entry per CDR3 protein. The sample has a few hundred thousand distinct CDR3 sequences, roughly 12% seen once. Trimming at V came to 0 bases and at J to 8 bases, leaving 6 bases not matched to a gene. Germline V gene lookup returns CDR1 SGHDT and CDR2 YYEEEE. The CDR3 is 15 residues long. This clonotype was seen many times. This sample was shared with a second study, whose subject was T cells expressing NK-cell markers. As reported in that work: Scientists made TCR beta cDNA using 5'RACE template switching with UMIs. Sequencing of TCR beta repertoires drew on sorted CD3+CD56+NKG2C+, CD3+CD56+NKG2C- and CD3+CD56-NKG2C+ T cells.

The chain uses TRBV5-6 and TRBJ2-3; TRBD2 aligns across 10 bases. The sample here was PBMCs from blood, taken on the day of vaccination. The source is a man aged 45 to 65 who received an inactivated influenza vaccine. CDR3 loop: CASSLAPAGGVTQYF. The CDR3 coding sequence is TGTGCCAGCAGCTTGGCCCCAGCGGGGGGGGTTACGCAGTATTTT. The full variable domain, with the rest looked up from reference TRBV5-6 and TRBJ2-3, is DAGVTQSPTHLIKTRGQQVTLRCSPKSGHDTVSWYQQALGQGPQFIFQYYEEEERQRGNFPDRFSGHQFPNYSSELNVNALLLGDSALYLCASSLAPAGGVTQYFGPGTRLTVL.